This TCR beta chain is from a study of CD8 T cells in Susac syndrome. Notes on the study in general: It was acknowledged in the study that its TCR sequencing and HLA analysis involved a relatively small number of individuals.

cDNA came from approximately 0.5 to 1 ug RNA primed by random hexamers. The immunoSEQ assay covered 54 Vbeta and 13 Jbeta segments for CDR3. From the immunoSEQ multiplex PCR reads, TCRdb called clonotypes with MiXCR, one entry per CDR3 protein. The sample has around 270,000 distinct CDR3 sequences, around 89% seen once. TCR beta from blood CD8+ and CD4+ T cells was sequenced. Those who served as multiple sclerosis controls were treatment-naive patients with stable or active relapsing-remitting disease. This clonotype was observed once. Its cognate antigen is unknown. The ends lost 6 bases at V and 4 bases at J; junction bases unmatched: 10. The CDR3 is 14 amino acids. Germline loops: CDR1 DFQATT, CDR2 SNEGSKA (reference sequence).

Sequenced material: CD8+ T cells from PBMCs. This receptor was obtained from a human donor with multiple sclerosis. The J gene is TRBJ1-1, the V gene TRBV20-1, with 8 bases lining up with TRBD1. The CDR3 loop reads CSAPGQGWGTEAFF. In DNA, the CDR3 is TGCAGTGCCCCCGGACAGGGATGGGGCACTGAAGCTTTCTTT.